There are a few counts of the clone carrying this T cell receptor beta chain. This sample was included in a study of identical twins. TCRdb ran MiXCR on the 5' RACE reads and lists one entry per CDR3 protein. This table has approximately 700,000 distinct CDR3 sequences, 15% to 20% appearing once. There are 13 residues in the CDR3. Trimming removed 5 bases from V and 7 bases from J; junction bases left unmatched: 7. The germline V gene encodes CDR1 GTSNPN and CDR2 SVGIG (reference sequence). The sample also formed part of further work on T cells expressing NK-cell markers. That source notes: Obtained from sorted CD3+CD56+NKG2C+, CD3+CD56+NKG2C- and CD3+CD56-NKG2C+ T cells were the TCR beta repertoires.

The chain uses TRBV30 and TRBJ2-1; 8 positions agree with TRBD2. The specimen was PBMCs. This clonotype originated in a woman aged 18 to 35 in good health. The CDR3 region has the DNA TGTGCCTGGCGGTCGAGCGGGAGAAATGAGCAGTTCTTC. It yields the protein CAWRSSGRNEQFF.